These 25 T cell receptor beta chains originate from one sample sequenced in a study of blood T cell repertoires in COVID-19. Sequencing was performed with immunoSEQ multiplex PCR; in TCRdb, only in-frame clones are kept and a portion is missing. The sample carries some 260,000 clones, around nine tenths recorded once. The material sequenced was PBMCs or T cells enriched from blood (not recorded which). The receptor set was obtained from a woman younger than 35 who had recovered from COVID-19.

The V and J genes are TRBV19 and TRBJ1-2; tentatively, D is TRBD1 (6 bases). Germline values: CDR1 LNHDA, CDR2 SQIVND (reference sequence). V lost 5 bases and J 2 bases, leaving 15 bases between the germline ends. This CDR3 is 15 amino acids long. This chain's CDR3 is CASSPAWGGNYGYTF. The DNA for the CDR3 is TGTGCCAGTAGTCCCGCGTGGGGGGGCAACTATGGCTACACCTTC.

V usage is TRBV28 and J usage is TRBJ1-2; D is unclear. Trimming left V 3 bases short and J 6 bases short, with 11 bases between. CDR1 is MDHEN, CDR2 SYDVKM, per germline. The CDR3 consists of 13 residues. In DNA, the CDR3 is TGTGCCAGCAGTTTGGAGTACACGGATGGCTACACCTTC. Protein sequence: CASSLEYTDGYTF.

This rearrangement joins TRBV29-1 to TRBJ1-2; no definite D call. The CDR3 spans 11 residues. Between the trimmed V and J ends, which lost 0 bases and 9 bases, there was a span of 8 bases. From germline, CDR1 is SQVTM and CDR2 ANQGSEA. The CDR3 is CSVEDALRYTF. Here the CDR3 DNA reads TGCAGCGTTGAAGATGCGCTCCGCTACACCTTC.

V usage is TRBV27 and J usage is TRBJ2-7, with a possible D match to TRBD2 (6 bases). Germline loops: CDR1 MNHEY, CDR2 SMNVEV (reference sequence). The CDR3 spans 15 residues. With 8 bases removed from V and 6 bases from J, the gap between germline ends came to 23 bases. Here the CDR3 DNA reads TGTGCCAGCGGGCTCCGATGGCGGGGCGGATTCGAGCAGTACTTC. Encoded protein: CASGLRWRGGFEQYF.

The chain couples TRBV28 to TRBJ2-3, with 11 bases aligning to TRBD2. There are 16 residues in the CDR3. Germline CDR1 reads MDHEN; CDR2 reads SYDVKM. V lost 7 bases to trimming and J lost 2 bases; unmatched junction nucleotides: 8. The CDR3 region has the DNA TGTGCCAGCAATTCCGGACTAGCGGGCGTCACAGATACGCAGTATTTT. As protein: CASNSGLAGVTDTQYF.

The CDR3 DNA follows: TGCGCCAGCAGCCAAGACACCCGACAGGGACTAGCGGGGGGCGGGGCAGATACGCAGTATTTT. Amino acids: CASSQDTRQGLAGGGADTQYF. V usage is TRBV4-1 and J usage is TRBJ2-3; 15 bases are shared with TRBD2. Germline CDR1 is MGHRA and CDR2 is YSYEKL. V dropped 0 bases and J dropped 4; count of bases not matched to a gene: 14. The CDR3 consists of 21 residues.

V gene TRBV10-1 combines with J gene TRBJ2-5, with D maybe TRBD2 (5 bases). This CDR3 contains 13 residues. The V gene's germline CDR1 is WNHNN and CDR2 SYGVQD (reference sequence). The ends were cut back, 0 bases at V and 5 bases at J, with 7 bases in the middle. The CDR3 DNA is TGCGCCAGCAGTGAGTCCGGCGGGGAGACCCAGTACTTC. Translating gives CASSESGGETQYF.

V gene TRBV29-1 combines with J gene TRBJ1-2; 7 nucleotides line up with TRBD1. CDR1 and CDR2 (germline): SQVTM, ANQGSEA. Germline trimming cut 4 bases from V and 8 bases from J; bases unmatched to any gene: 7. The CDR3 consists of 12 residues. The CDR3 DNA sequence: TGCAGCGTTGTCGACAGGGCCCTAGGCTACACCTTC. Translating it yields CSVVDRALGYTF. Based on the CDR3 plus reference TRBV29-1 and TRBJ1-2, the full variable domain is SAVISQKPSRDICQRGTSLTIQCQVDSQVTMMFWYRQQPGQSLTLIATANQGSEATYESGFVIDKFPISRPNLTFSTLTVSNMSPEDSSIYLCSVVDRALGYTFGSGTRLTVV.

The count of this clone is one. The V call is TRBV6-5, the J call TRBJ1-1, with D perhaps TRBD1 (5 bases). The germline V gene encodes CDR1 MNHEY and CDR2 SVGAGI. V gave up 6 bases and J gave up 8 bases, with 13 bases separating them. There are 12 residues in the CDR3. CDR3 in amino acids: CASSSDSSEAFF. The CDR3 coding sequence is TGTGCCAGCAGCTCCGACAGTTCCGAAGCTTTCTTT.

This sequence joins TRBV19 and TRBJ2-7; 8 bases map to TRBD2. CDR1 is LNHDA and CDR2 is SQIVND in the germline V gene (reference sequence). The CDR3 has 16 residues. J lost 6 bases, V lost 6 bases, and 16 bases had no gene match. The DNA of the CDR3 is TGTGCCAGTAGACCGACCGGGGGGGCCCCGGGGTCCGAGCAGTACTTC. Translated: CASRPTGGAPGSEQYF.

The genes are TRBV5-4 and TRBJ2-7, with TRBD2 matching over 16 bases. CDR1 is SGHNT and CDR2 is YYREEE in the germline V gene (reference sequence). The CDR3 is 17 residues long. V lost 6 bases to trimming and J lost 7 bases; unmatched junction nucleotides: 13. The CDR3 nucleotides read TGTGCCAGCATGAATCCGGGACTAGCGGGAGGGCCGGGGGAGCAGTACTTC. The encoded protein is CASMNPGLAGGPGEQYF.

This sequence joins TRBV9 and TRBJ2-3, with 7 bases fitting TRBD1. Germline V gene sequence: CDR1 SGDLS, CDR2 YYNGEE. This CDR3 is 14 amino acids long. After removal of 2 bases from V and 2 bases from J, the junction contained 2 bases not matched to a gene. DNA for the CDR3: TGTGCCAGCAGCGTTGGGACAGTCACAGATACGCAGTATTTT. It is translated as CASSVGTVTDTQYF.

The gene calls are TRBV3-1 (or the pseudogene TRBV3-2) and TRBJ1-1, with 7 nucleotides matching TRBD1. V lost 6 bases to trimming and J lost 4 bases; unmatched junction nucleotides: 20. This CDR3 is 18 amino acids long. Germline CDR1 and CDR2: LGHDT and YNNKEL (reference sequence). CDR3 protein: CASRDNSRVAGGLTEAFF. The CDR3 bases are TGTGCCAGCAGGGATAATTCCAGGGTGGCAGGGGGACTCACTGAAGCTTTCTTT.

J is TRBJ1-1 and V is TRBV19; 11 bases are a match to TRBD1. Germline CDR1 is LNHDA and CDR2 is SQIVND (reference sequence). The trim removed 10 bases at V and 4 bases at J, leaving 2 bases unmatched. The CDR3 consists of 12 residues. CDR3 DNA sequence: TGTGCCACCGGGACAGGGGGCACTGAAGCTTTCTTT. Amino acids: CATGTGGTEAFF.

The chain carries TRBV7-3 and TRBJ2-1; 9 bases are a match to TRBD2. J lost 8 bases, V lost 1 base, and 6 bases had no gene match. In germline, CDR1 is SGHTA, CDR2 FQGTGA. This CDR3 has 15 amino acids. CDR3 DNA: TGTGCCAGCAGCTTAATGCGGGGGGGCTTCGATGAGCAGTTCTTC. The encoded protein is CASSLMRGGFDEQFF.

The rearrangement joins TRBV19 to TRBJ1-5; the match to TRBD1 covers 8 bases. Germline assignment: CDR1 LNHDA and CDR2 SQIVND (reference sequence). This CDR3 region has 17 residues. With V trimmed by 4 bases and J by 1 base, 9 bases remained unmatched. The CDR3 DNA reads TGTGCCAGTAGTAAGCCCACAGGGGGTACGAGCAATCAGCCCCAGCATTTT. Translating gives CASSKPTGGTSNQPQHF.

This rearrangement joins TRBV29-1 to TRBJ1-3; D gene uncertain. The V and J ends lost 4 bases and 0 bases respectively, with 13 bases between them. From germline, CDR1 is SQVTM and CDR2 ANQGSEA. The length of the CDR3 is 15 residues. CDR3 residues: CSVVEGTSSGNTIYF. The CDR3 DNA reads TGCAGCGTTGTTGAGGGCACGAGCTCTGGAAACACCATATATTTT.

This clone has only one observation. J is TRBJ2-7 and V is TRBV6-2 or TRBV6-3, with 7 bases aligning to TRBD2. From germline, CDR1 is MNHEY and CDR2 SVGEGT. J gave up 3 bases and V 2 bases, and 1 base lay outside the gene matches. The CDR3 loop spans 13 amino acids. The DNA of the CDR3 is TGTGCCAGCAGTTACCGGGACTACTACGAGCAGTACTTC. It yields the protein CASSYRDYYEQYF.

The chain links TRBV5-4 to TRBJ1-2, with 7 nucleotides matching TRBD1. CDR3 size: 13 residues. Germline assignment: CDR1 SGHNT and CDR2 YYREEE (reference sequence). With V trimmed by 3 bases and J by 10 bases, 9 bases remained unmatched. Written as DNA, the CDR3 is TGTGCCAGCAGCTGGGGGACAGAGACCTTCTACACCTTC. Translated: CASSWGTETFYTF.

The chain has TRBV2 and TRBJ1-5, with D hard to call. V was pared by 8 bases and J by 6 bases, with 14 bases between. Germline V gene sequence: CDR1 SNHLY, CDR2 FYNNEI. This CDR3 is built from 13 residues. CDR3 residues: CASSREGSQPQHF. CDR3 nucleotide sequence: TGTGCCAGCTCCCGGGAGGGAAGTCAGCCCCAGCATTTT.

This chain uses TRBV5-1 with TRBJ1-6; 11 nucleotides agree with TRBD1. V lost 6 bases, J lost 2 bases, and 4 bases stayed unmatched. The germline gives CDR1 SGHRS, CDR2 YFSETQ. The CDR3 length is 16 residues. The CDR3 sequence is CASKPGQGAYNSPLHF. CDR3 in DNA: TGCGCCAGCAAACCGGGACAGGGGGCCTATAATTCACCCCTCCACTTT.

This rearrangement joins TRBV12-3 or TRBV12-4 to TRBJ1-1; no firm D call. V lost 3 bases, J lost 10 bases, and 15 bases lay in between. The CDR3 runs to 13 residues. CDR3 protein: CASSFLDFGGAFF. CDR3 nucleotide sequence: TGTGCCAGCAGTTTTTTAGATTTCGGCGGAGCTTTCTTT.

This sequence joins TRBV10-3 and TRBJ2-3; tentatively, D is TRBD2 (6 bases). This CDR3 spans 13 amino acids. V lost 4 bases and J lost 4, with 9 bases in between. Germline CDR1 reads ENHRY; CDR2 reads SYGVKD. The CDR3 loop is CAISVGGPDTQYF. The CDR3 region has the DNA TGTGCCATCAGTGTCGGGGGTCCAGATACGCAGTATTTT.

This clone came up once. V gene TRBV4-3 combines with J gene TRBJ2-7; 9 bases agree with TRBD2. The CDR3 covers 16 residues. The V gene's germline CDR1 is LGHNA and CDR2 YSLEER. The trim removed 0 bases at V and 3 bases at J, leaving 6 bases unmatched. The DNA for the CDR3 is TGCGCCAGCAGCCAAGATATGGGTAGCGGGGGCTACGAGCAGTACTTC. It specifies CASSQDMGSGGYEQYF.

The rearrangement joins TRBV16 to TRBJ1-5; D possibly corresponds to TRBD1 (6 bases). V gave up 6 bases and J gave up 2 bases, with 8 bases separating them. Per the germline V gene, CDR1 is KGHSY and CDR2 is FQNENV. The length of the CDR3 is 13 residues. The CDR3 DNA follows: TGTGCCAGCAGACAGGGCGGCAATCAGCCCCAGCATTTT. Protein product: CASRQGGNQPQHF.